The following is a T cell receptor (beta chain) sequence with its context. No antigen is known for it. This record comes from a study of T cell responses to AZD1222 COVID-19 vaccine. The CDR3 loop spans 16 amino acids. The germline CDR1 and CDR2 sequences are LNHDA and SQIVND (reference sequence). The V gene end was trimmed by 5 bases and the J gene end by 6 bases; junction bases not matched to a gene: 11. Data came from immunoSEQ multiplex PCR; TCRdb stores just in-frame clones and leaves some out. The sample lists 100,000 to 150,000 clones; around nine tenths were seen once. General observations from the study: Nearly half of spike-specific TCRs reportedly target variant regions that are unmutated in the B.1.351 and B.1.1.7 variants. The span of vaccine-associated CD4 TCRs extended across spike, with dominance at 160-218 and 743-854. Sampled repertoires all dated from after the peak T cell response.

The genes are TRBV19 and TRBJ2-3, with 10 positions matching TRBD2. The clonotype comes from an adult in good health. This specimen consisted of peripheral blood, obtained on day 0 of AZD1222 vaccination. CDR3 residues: CASSPHLAGVLDTQYF. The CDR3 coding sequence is TGTGCCAGTAGTCCTCACCTAGCGGGAGTCTTGGATACGCAGTATTTT. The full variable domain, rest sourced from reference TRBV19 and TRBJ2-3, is DGGITQSPKYLFRKEGQNVTLSCEQNLNHDAMYWYRQDPGQGLRLIYYSQIVNDFQKGDIAEGYSVSREKKESFPLTVTSAQKNPTAFYLCASSPHLAGVLDTQYFGPGTRLTVL.